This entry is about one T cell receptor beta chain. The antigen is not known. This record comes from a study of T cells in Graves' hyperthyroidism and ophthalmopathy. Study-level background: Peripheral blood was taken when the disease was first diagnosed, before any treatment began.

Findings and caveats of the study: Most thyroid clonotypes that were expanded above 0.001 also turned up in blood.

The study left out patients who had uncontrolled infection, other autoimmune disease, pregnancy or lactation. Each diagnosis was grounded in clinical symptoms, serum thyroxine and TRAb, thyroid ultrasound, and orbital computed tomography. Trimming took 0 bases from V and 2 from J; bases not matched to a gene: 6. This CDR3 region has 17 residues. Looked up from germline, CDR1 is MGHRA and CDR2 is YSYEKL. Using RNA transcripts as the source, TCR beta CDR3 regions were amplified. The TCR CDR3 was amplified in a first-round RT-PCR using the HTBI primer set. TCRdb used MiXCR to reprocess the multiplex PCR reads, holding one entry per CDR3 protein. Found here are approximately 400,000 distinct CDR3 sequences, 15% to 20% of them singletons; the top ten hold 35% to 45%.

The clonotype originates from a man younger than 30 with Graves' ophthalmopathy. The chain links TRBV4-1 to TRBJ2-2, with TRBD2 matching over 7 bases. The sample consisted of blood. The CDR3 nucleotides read TGCGCCAGCAGCCAAGATCGGGGAGGGGACAACACCGGGGAGCTGTTTTTT. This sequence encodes CASSQDRGGDNTGELFF.